The T cell receptor (beta chain) described here comes from a study of CD8+CD57+ T cells in acquired aplastic anemia (dated by TCRdb to about 2018). Study-level background: DNA extracted from sorted CD4+ and CD8+ cells had a mean of approximately 3 ug, with a range of roughly 0.19 to 27.4 ug. CD8+CD57+ expansion was defined as frequency above the mean frequency observed in healthy subjects. General study outcomes and caveats: Between patients and healthy controls, no significant difference in CD8+ Simpson's diversity was found (P=0.060). Over 25 CD8+ CDR3 sequences were found in both patients and controls but appeared to be highly expressed in patients and within the immunodominant clones of the patients.

Profiling of TCR beta VDJ combinations and CDR3 sequences used genomic DNA as the template. An Illumina HiSeq 2000 was the platform used for TCR repertoire sequencing. Concerning the study's data processing: TRBV/TRBJ rearrangement plots, CDR3 size and DJ length profiles, and Simpson's diversity index were used to evaluate the repertoires. The most abundant DNA sequence in the deep sequencing data was taken as the immunodominant clone. CDR3 amino acid sequences were checked for sharing across subjects and were also compared against the VDJdb database and published repertoires. TCRdb took the public reads, trimmed them with fastp at Q25, ran MiXCR for clone calling and kept in-frame beta chains. Merged by CDR3 protein, the rows form single entries marked with the most common genes and DNA. TCRdb assigned the V and J calls; the authors' analysis was not used. The sample table shows approximately 470,000 distinct CDR3 sequences, and more than 25% are seen once. The top ten clones comprise 0.82% of the sample.

Concerning this clonotype: Its cognate antigen has yet to be identified. No qualities accompany the bases; no much larger clone lies one base away.

According to the germline V gene, CDR1 reads SGHTA and CDR2 reads FQGNSA. Trimming costs V 3 bases and J 7 bases, and their ends lie 6 bases apart. The CDR3 sequence holds 11 residues, the cysteine and phenylalanine included. Only the CDR3 portion is preserved as DNA: 33 bases, with reading frame beginning at the first base. Expansion of CD8+CD57+ cells had been shown by flow cytometry in the patients chosen for sequencing. Severe acquired aplastic anemia was diagnosed in all patients according to International Study of Aplastic Anemia and Agranulocytosis and Camitta criteria. No patient had received any therapy when blood was sampled. The study deep-sequenced TCR repertoires of sorted CD4+ and CD8+ blood T cells from severe aplastic anemia patients and healthy subjects. In the USA, patient enrollment took place under clinicaltrials.gov protocols 00001620, 01623167, 00001397, 00071045, 00081523 and 00961064. Ficoll-Paque density gradient centrifugation was used to isolate peripheral blood mononuclear cells. Before DNA extraction, CD4+ and CD8+ T cells were sorted with FACS or magnetic beads.

The TCR comes from a human donor with aplastic anemia. The sequence is built from TRBV7-2 and TRBJ2-5; the D gene identity is not certain. Sequences were obtained from sorted CD4+, CD8+, or CD8+CD57+ T cells (not recorded which) from PBMCs. For the CDR3, the sequence is CASSFEATQYF. The DNA is TGTGCCAGCAGCTTTGAAGCGACCCAGTACTTC.